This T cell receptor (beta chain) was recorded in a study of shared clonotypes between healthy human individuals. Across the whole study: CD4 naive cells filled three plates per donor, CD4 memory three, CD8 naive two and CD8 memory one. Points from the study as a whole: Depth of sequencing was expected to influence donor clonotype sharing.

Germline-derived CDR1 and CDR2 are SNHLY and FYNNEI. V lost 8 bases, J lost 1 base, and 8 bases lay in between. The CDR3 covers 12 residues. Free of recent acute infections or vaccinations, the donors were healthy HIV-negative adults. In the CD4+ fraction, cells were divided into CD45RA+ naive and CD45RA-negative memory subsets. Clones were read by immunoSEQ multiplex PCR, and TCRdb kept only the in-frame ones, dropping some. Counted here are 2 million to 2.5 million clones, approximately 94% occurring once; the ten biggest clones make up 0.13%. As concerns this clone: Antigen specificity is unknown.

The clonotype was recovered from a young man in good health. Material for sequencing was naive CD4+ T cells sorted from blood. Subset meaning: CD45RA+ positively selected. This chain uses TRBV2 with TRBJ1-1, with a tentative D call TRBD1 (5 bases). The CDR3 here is CASQRGNTEAFF. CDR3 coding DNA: TGTGCCAGCCAGAGGGGGAACACTGAAGCTTTCTTT. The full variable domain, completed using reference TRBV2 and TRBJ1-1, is EPEVTQTPSHQVTQMGQEVILRCVPISNHLYFYWYRQILGQKVEFLVSFYNNEISEKSEIFDDQFSVERPDGSNFTLKIRSTKLEDSAMYFCASQRGNTEAFFGQGTRLTVV.